The 11 T cell receptor beta chains reported below all come from one sample, sequenced in a study of cytomegalovirus exposure and HLA in healthy donors (dated by TCRdb to the late 2010s). Library construction relied on the immunoSEQ multiplex PCR assay. Drawn from immuneACCESS, this table holds only the in-frame rearrangements with V and J called that TCRdb kept. Clones are partly lost; checked studies trace under half to an unresolved V gene and leave the rest unexplained. The sample table lists about 260,000 clones, roughly 91% of them with a count of one. The ten largest clones represent 3% to 3.5% of the sample. The sequencing input was PBMCs. These receptors were obtained from a young woman in good health and CMV-seronegative.

This clone was counted between two and nine times. The chain employs TRBV6-1 and TRBJ2-7; TRBD1 matches at 11 bases. The CDR3 contains 15 residues. Germline V CDR1 and CDR2: MNHNS, SASEGT. With 4 bases clipped from V and 5 bases from J, the junction kept 7 bases outside the gene matches. Written as DNA, the CDR3 is TGTGCCAGCAGTGTCGGGACAGGGGGTGCCCACGAGCAGTACTTC. Protein sequence: CASSVGTGGAHEQYF.

This chain uses TRBV7-9 with TRBJ2-1; 10 positions agree with TRBD2. The length of the CDR3 is 19 residues. The ends lost 0 bases at V and 8 bases at J; junction bases unmatched: 16. Germline V gives CDR1 SEHNR, CDR2 FQNEAQ (reference sequence). For the CDR3, the DNA is TGTGCCAGCAGCTTAGCCTCTACTAGCGGGACAGGTGGGTTGTATGAGCAGTTCTTC. This encodes CASSLASTSGTGGLYEQFF.

The V gene is TRBV5-5, the J gene TRBJ2-7; 8 bases match TRBD1. After removal of 3 bases from V and 4 bases from J, the junction contained 6 bases not matched to a gene. The V gene's germline CDR1 is SGHKS and CDR2 YYEKEE (reference sequence). This CDR3 has 14 residues. The CDR3 is CASSSGTGGYEQYF. As DNA, the CDR3 is TGTGCCAGCAGCTCTGGGACAGGAGGATACGAGCAGTACTTC.

This clone has only a few counts. This chain joins TRBV7-9 and TRBJ1-4, with 9 nucleotides matching TRBD1. V was pared by 1 base and J by 6 bases, with 3 bases of the junction left unmatched. The CDR3 totals 15 residues. Looked up from germline, CDR1 is SEHNR and CDR2 is FQNEAQ (reference sequence). CDR3 in DNA: TGTGCCAGCAGCTTAGGGACAGGGGCGGATGAAAAACTGTTTTTT. This encodes CASSLGTGADEKLFF.

The chain has TRBV11-2 and TRBJ1-1; D might be TRBD1 (5 bases). This CDR3 comprises 15 residues. V lost 2 bases and J lost 8, with 18 bases in between. The germline gives CDR1 SGHAT, CDR2 FQNNGV. The CDR3 DNA follows: TGTGCCAGCAGCTTATTGGGGACCCGCGGTTCCGAAGCTTTCTTT. Translated, it gives CASSLLGTRGSEAFF.

The V and J genes are TRBV30 and TRBJ2-7; D remains unclear. This CDR3 has 11 residues. V was shortened by 0 bases and J by 6 bases, with 6 bases between the two germline ends. Germline-derived CDR1 and CDR2 are GTSNPN and SVGIG (reference sequence). The CDR3 loop reads CAWSVRFEQYF. DNA for the CDR3: TGTGCCTGGAGTGTAAGATTCGAGCAGTACTTC.

This rearrangement joins TRBV29-1 to TRBJ2-2, with D uncertain. With 6 bases removed from V and 2 bases from J, the gap between germline ends came to 4 bases. Germline-derived CDR1 and CDR2 are SQVTM and ANQGSEA. The CDR3 sequence is 11 residues long. DNA of the CDR3: TGCAGCGTCGAAAACACCGGGGAGCTGTTTTTT. Residues: CSVENTGELFF.

V usage is TRBV14 and J usage is TRBJ2-7; 8 nucleotides line up with TRBD1. The CDR3 spans 13 residues. The germline V gene encodes CDR1 SGHDN and CDR2 FVKESK. V gave up 2 bases and J gave up 6 bases; unmatched junction bases: 3. Here the CDR3 DNA reads TGTGCCAGCAGCCAACTCAGGGGGCGCGAGCAGTACTTC. The encoded protein is CASSQLRGREQYF.

The chain couples TRBV13 to TRBJ1-2; D may be TRBD1 (5 bases). V was clipped by 2 bases and J by 6 bases, with 16 bases between them. CDR1 is PRHDT, CDR2 FYEKMQ, per germline (reference sequence). The CDR3 has 15 residues. The CDR3 is CASSLYSDRDDGYTF. The DNA for the CDR3 is TGTGCCAGCAGCTTATATAGCGATAGGGACGATGGCTACACCTTC.

This clone has more than one count but fewer than ten. The V and J genes are TRBV7-7 and TRBJ1-5; D is perhaps TRBD1 (6 bases). The CDR3 covers 13 residues. The germline V gene encodes CDR1 SSHAT and CDR2 FNYEAQ (reference sequence). The V and J ends lost 5 bases and 5 bases respectively, with 10 bases between them. The chain's CDR3 is CASSQDRDQPQHF. The CDR3, as DNA: TGTGCCAGCAGCCAGGACAGAGATCAGCCCCAGCATTTT.

J is TRBJ2-7 and V is TRBV28; 9 bases line up with TRBD2. Germline values: CDR1 MDHEN, CDR2 SYDVKM. CDR3 length: 16 residues. Trimming took 3 bases from V and 6 from J; bases not matched to a gene: 12. CDR3 loop: CASSFVRASGKLEQYF. For the CDR3, the DNA is TGTGCCAGCAGTTTCGTGCGGGCTAGCGGGAAGCTCGAGCAGTACTTC.